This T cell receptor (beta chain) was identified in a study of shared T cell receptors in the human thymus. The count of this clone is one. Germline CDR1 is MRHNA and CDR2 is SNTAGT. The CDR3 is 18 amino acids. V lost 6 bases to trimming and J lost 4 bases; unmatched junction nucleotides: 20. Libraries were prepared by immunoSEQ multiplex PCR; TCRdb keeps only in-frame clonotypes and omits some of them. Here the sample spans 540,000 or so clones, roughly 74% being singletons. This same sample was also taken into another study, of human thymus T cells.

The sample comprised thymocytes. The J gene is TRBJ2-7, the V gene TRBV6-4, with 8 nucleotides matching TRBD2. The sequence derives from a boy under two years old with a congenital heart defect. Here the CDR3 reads CASRNSGADETGGYEQYF. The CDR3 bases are TGTGCCAGCAGGAATAGCGGGGCCGATGAGACAGGAGGATACGAGCAGTACTTC.